The sample holds a few counts of the clone carrying this T cell receptor beta chain. Its specificity is unknown. The data are from a study of beta chain features in type 1 diabetes. Whole-study results and caveats: TCRB CDR3s from Type 1 diabetes patients were moderately but significantly shorter in all four CD4+ subsets.

V shed 6 bases and J shed 9 bases, with 14 bases lying between them. The CDR3 spans 12 residues. Germline V lookup: CDR1 MDHEN, CDR2 SYDVKM. cDNA synthesis used the whole RNA isolate, giving expressed TCRB sequences. The protocol was immunoSEQ multiplex PCR, while the TCRdb copy is restricted to in-frame clones and leaves out a portion. The table has roughly 150,000 clones, 7.5% to 8.5% seen once. The chain recombines TRBV28 with TRBJ1-2, with D perhaps TRBD1 (6 bases). Sequencing was carried out using central memory CD4+ T cells from blood. This receptor was obtained from a man between 18 and 35 years old with type 1 diabetes. CDR3 protein: CASSFPDRRYTF. CDR3 in DNA: TGTGCCAGCAGCTTTCCCGACAGGCGCTACACCTTC.